These 30 T cell receptor beta chains were all obtained from the same sample, sequenced in a study of blood T cell repertoires in COVID-19 (dated by TCRdb to about 2020). The protocol used for the library was the immunoSEQ multiplex PCR assay. The immuneACCESS repertoire file appears here via TCRdb, limited to in-frame rearrangements. These files lack a portion of the clones; in checked studies, under half of the deficit traces to unresolved V genes, and the cause of the others is not known. This sample holds more than 200,000 clones; more than 75% were observed only once. Of the sample, around 5.1% falls within the top ten clones. The sequenced sample was peripheral blood. These receptors were taken from a woman aged 55-70 years with COVID-19, enrolled during active disease.

This clone was observed once. The chain has TRBV28 and TRBJ1-1; D perhaps matches TRBD1 (5 bases). V shed 5 bases and J shed 8 bases, with 18 bases lying between them. CDR3 length: 14 residues. Germline CDR1 and CDR2: MDHEN and SYDVKM. This CDR3 is CASSLRSGRREAFF. Written as DNA, the CDR3 is TGTGCCAGCAGTCTCCGTTCAGGGCGGAGAGAAGCTTTCTTT. Combining the CDR3 with reference TRBV28 and TRBJ1-1 gives the whole variable domain DVKVTQSSRYLVKRTGEKVFLECVQDMDHENMFWYRQDPGLGLRLIYFSYDVKMKEKGDIPEGYSVSREKKERFSLILESASTNQTSMYLCASSLRSGRREAFFGQGTRLTVV.

The chain recombines TRBV14 with TRBJ1-2; no definite D call. V dropped 4 bases and J dropped 3 bases, with 9 bases sitting between them. The CDR3 covers 13 residues. Germline V CDR1 and CDR2: SGHDN, FVKESK. CDR3 loop: CASSPLFDYGYTF. The CDR3 nucleotides are TGTGCCAGCAGCCCCTTGTTTGACTATGGCTACACCTTC.

V and J are TRBV4-1 and TRBJ1-4, with D tentatively TRBD1 (5 bases). The V end lost 4 bases, the J end lost 7 bases, and 16 bases lay between the germline ends. The CDR3 contains 15 residues. Germline V gene data show CDR1 as MGHRA and CDR2 as YSYEKL. CDR3 sequence (DNA): TGCGCCAGCAGCCCCGGGCCCAGCGGGGGTGAAAAACTGTTTTTT. It encodes CASSPGPSGGEKLFF.

The chain recombines TRBV5-1 with TRBJ1-3; no clear D gene. CDR1 is SGHRS, CDR2 YFSETQ, per germline. V lost 4 bases and J lost 4, with 15 bases in between. The CDR3 totals 15 residues. The CDR3 DNA sequence: TGCGCCAGCAGCACCCCCGAGGCTGGAGGAAACACCATATATTTT. This translates into CASSTPEAGGNTIYF.

The CDR3 nucleotides are TGTGCCAGCAGCTTCCCGAGAGGGTCCTACAATGAGCAGTTCTTC. Amino acids: CASSFPRGSYNEQFF. The V and J genes are TRBV7-2 and TRBJ2-1, with D possibly matching TRBD2 (5 bases). This CDR3 is built from 15 residues. Germline CDR1 reads SGHTA; CDR2 reads FQGNSA. V was cut by 3 bases and J by 1 base, with 10 bases left in between.

The V call is TRBV7-9, the J call TRBJ1-1, with D perhaps matching TRBD1 (6 bases). Germline V gene sequence: CDR1 SEHNR, CDR2 FQNEAQ (reference sequence). Trimming took 2 bases from V and 10 from J, leaving 17 bases between them. The CDR3 covers 14 residues. CDR3 sequence reads: CASSLPPHRDGAFF. The CDR3 DNA reads TGTGCCAGCAGCTTACCCCCACACAGGGATGGAGCTTTCTTT. Combining the CDR3 with reference TRBV7-9 and TRBJ1-1 gives the whole variable domain DTGVSQNPRHKITKRGQNVTFRCDPISEHNRLYWYRQTLGQGPEFLTYFQNEAQLEKSRLLSDRFSAERPKGSFSTLEIQRTEQGDSAMYLCASSLPPHRDGAFFGQGTRLTVV.

The chain links TRBV3-1 (or the pseudogene TRBV3-2) to TRBJ2-2; 8 bases are a match to TRBD1. The germline CDR1 and CDR2 sequences are LGHDT and YNNKEL (reference sequence). The CDR3 has 15 residues. The trim removed 3 bases at V and 8 bases at J, leaving 8 bases unmatched. The CDR3 protein is CASSQAGTGIGELFF. In DNA, the CDR3 is TGTGCCAGCAGCCAGGCTGGGACAGGAATAGGGGAGCTGTTTTTT.

The V and J genes are TRBV3-1 (or the pseudogene TRBV3-2) and TRBJ2-7; TRBD1 matches 7 bases. Germline loops: CDR1 LGHDT, CDR2 YNNKEL (reference sequence). The CDR3 totals 14 residues. V shed 1 base, J shed 3 bases, and the junction held 3 bases outside the gene matches. CDR3 DNA: TGTGCCAGCAGCCAAGGGACAGGTCGCTACGAGCAGTACTTC. Protein product: CASSQGTGRYEQYF.

The V call is TRBV7-2, the J call TRBJ2-5; 7 bases fit TRBD2. J gave up 2 bases and V 2 bases, and 8 bases lay outside the gene matches. Per germline, CDR1 SGHTA and CDR2 FQGNSA. This CDR3 spans 16 amino acids. The CDR3 here is CASSLSKGTTQETQYF. The CDR3, as DNA: TGTGCCAGCAGCTTATCGAAGGGGACTACTCAAGAGACCCAGTACTTC.

The V call is TRBV28, the J call TRBJ1-5; D perhaps matches TRBD1 (5 bases). This CDR3 comprises 13 residues. The germline V gene encodes CDR1 MDHEN and CDR2 SYDVKM. Trimming pared 1 base from V and 11 bases from J, leaving 12 bases between. The DNA of the CDR3 is TGTGCCAGCAGTTTATTCAGGGCGGGGGCCCAGCATTTT. This gives the protein CASSLFRAGAQHF.

The J gene is TRBJ2-7, the V gene TRBV30, with a possible D match to TRBD2 (6 bases). CDR1 is GTSNPN, CDR2 SVGIG, per germline (reference sequence). CDR3 length: 12 residues. The V gene lost 3 bases and the J gene lost 2 bases, with 8 bases spanning the gap. The CDR3 DNA sequence: TGTGCCTGGAGGCGGGGAACCTACGAGCAGTACTTC. Its protein product is CAWRRGTYEQYF.

This clone showed up just a few times. V and J are TRBV6-6 and TRBJ2-2; unclear D gene. V gave up 5 bases and J gave up 2 bases, with 21 bases separating them. Germline V gene data show CDR1 as MNHNY and CDR2 as SVGAGI (reference sequence). CDR3 length equals 18 residues. The CDR3 DNA follows: TGTGCCAGCAGTCCCCCGGCCCTTGTGGCGGCTAACACCGGGGAGCTGTTTTTT. It specifies CASSPPALVAANTGELFF.

This rearrangement joins TRBV24-1 to TRBJ2-1; 8 nucleotides align to TRBD2. With V trimmed by 3 bases and J by 8 bases, 11 bases remained unmatched. Germline lookup yields CDR1 KGHDR and CDR2 SFDVKD. The CDR3 contains 16 residues. The CDR3 loop reads CATSDASGGPLYEQFF. CDR3 sequence (DNA): TGTGCCACCAGTGATGCCTCGGGAGGGCCTTTGTATGAGCAGTTCTTC.

The V gene is TRBV5-5, the J gene TRBJ2-7, with 7 nucleotides matching TRBD2. The CDR3 sequence is 15 residues long. Germline lookup yields CDR1 SGHKS and CDR2 YYEKEE (reference sequence). J gave up 2 bases and V 2 bases, and 7 bases lay outside the gene matches. CDR3 bases: TGTGCCAGCAGCTTCCGGGGGGACGGTCCCTACGAGCAGTACTTC. It translates to CASSFRGDGPYEQYF.

The chain links TRBV5-1 to TRBJ1-1; 7 positions match TRBD1. Per germline, CDR1 SGHRS and CDR2 YFSETQ. Trimming cost V 3 bases and J 0 bases; bases outside gene matches: 5. This CDR3 is built from 15 residues. For the CDR3, the DNA is TGCGCCAGCAGCTCCGAGACAGGGTTGAACACTGAAGCTTTCTTT. As protein: CASSSETGLNTEAFF.

CDR3 sequence reads: CASSPQRATDTQYF. The CDR3 DNA sequence: TGTGCCAGCAGCCCCCAGCGCGCCACAGATACGCAGTATTTT. The chain employs TRBV3-1 (or the pseudogene TRBV3-2) and TRBJ2-3; no definite D call. V was shortened by 4 bases and J by 2 bases, with 10 bases between the two germline ends. Per germline, CDR1 LGHDT and CDR2 YNNKEL (reference sequence). The CDR3 spans 14 residues.

This clone was counted a few times. J is TRBJ2-3 and V is TRBV7-2, with 11 positions matching TRBD2. Germline lookup yields CDR1 SGHTA and CDR2 FQGNSA. This CDR3 spans 16 amino acids. The trim removed 5 bases at V and 2 bases at J, leaving 6 bases unmatched. The CDR3 nucleotides are TGTGCCAGCAGCCTCCGGACTAGCGGGCTCACAGATACGCAGTATTTT. Amino acids: CASSLRTSGLTDTQYF.

This chain uses TRBV28 with TRBJ2-5; D is ambiguous. Germline V gene lookup returns CDR1 MDHEN and CDR2 SYDVKM. V was shortened by 7 bases and J by 0 bases, with 9 bases between the two germline ends. This CDR3 is built from 13 residues. This CDR3 is CASTGENQETQYF. The CDR3 DNA follows: TGTGCCAGCACCGGAGAGAACCAAGAGACCCAGTACTTC. Full variable domain (missing parts from reference TRBV28 and TRBJ2-5): DVKVTQSSRYLVKRTGEKVFLECVQDMDHENMFWYRQDPGLGLRLIYFSYDVKMKEKGDIPEGYSVSREKKERFSLILESASTNQTSMYLCASTGENQETQYFGPGTRLLVL.

This clone has only one observation. The chain uses TRBV28 and TRBJ2-1; D possibly corresponds to TRBD2 (5 bases). Trimming took 8 bases from V and 7 from J, leaving 9 bases between them. The germline V gene has CDR1 MDHEN and CDR2 SYDVKM. The length of the CDR3 is 11 residues. Written as DNA, the CDR3 is TGTGCCAGCCGCGGGTTGAATGAGCAGTTCTTC. Residues: CASRGLNEQFF.

The V and J genes are TRBV21-1 and TRBJ2-6; the D segment call TRBD2 is taken from the table without a DNA check. TRBV21-1 is recorded as a pseudogene. This CDR3 region has 15 residues. CDR3 sequence: CASNLWRDGANVLTF. The DNA of the CDR3 is TGTGCCAGCAACCTGTGGAGGGATGGGGCCAACGTCCTGACTTTC.

The rearrangement joins TRBV28 to TRBJ2-5, with 7 bases that match TRBD2. The CDR3 is made up of 12 amino acids. Losses at the gene ends were 6 bases for V and 5 bases for J; bases not matched to a gene: 3. CDR1 is MDHEN, CDR2 SYDVKM, per germline. As DNA, the CDR3 is TGTGCCAGCAGCCGGGGAGGGGAGACCCAGTACTTC. Translating gives CASSRGGETQYF.

The genes are TRBV7-9 and TRBJ2-7, with 8 bases fitting TRBD1. This CDR3 contains 14 residues. The V gene end was trimmed by 5 bases and the J gene end by 8 bases; junction bases not matched to a gene: 11. Looked up from germline, CDR1 is SEHNR and CDR2 is FQNEAQ (reference sequence). CDR3 protein: CASSDNTGGNKQYF. In DNA, the CDR3 is TGTGCCAGCAGCGACAACACAGGGGGTAATAAGCAGTACTTC.

The genes are TRBV3-1 (or the pseudogene TRBV3-2) and TRBJ1-2; a possible D gene is TRBD1 (6 bases). The germline V gene encodes CDR1 LGHDT and CDR2 YNNKEL (reference sequence). The CDR3 is 13 residues long. V was clipped by 1 base and J by 5 bases, with 8 bases between them. Here the CDR3 reads CASSQGGQYGYTF. CDR3 nucleotides: TGTGCCAGCAGCCAAGGAGGACAGTATGGCTACACCTTC.

This chain links TRBV6-2 or TRBV6-3 with TRBJ2-2, with 9 bases fitting TRBD2. The CDR3 is made up of 17 amino acids. Germline CDR1 and CDR2: MNHEY and SVGEGT. Unmatched junction bases numbered 11, after V lost 4 bases and J lost 5 bases. CDR3 residues: CASSFWGSGSMTGELFF. The CDR3 coding sequence is TGTGCCAGCAGTTTTTGGGGTAGCGGGAGTATGACCGGGGAGCTGTTTTTT.

The CDR3, as DNA: TGTGCCTGGAGTGTCCGGGGGACCGTCACCTACGAGCAGTACTTC. Translated, it gives CAWSVRGTVTYEQYF. The genes are TRBV30 and TRBJ2-7; D perhaps matches TRBD2 (6 bases). The CDR3 has 15 residues. The V and J ends lost 0 bases and 2 bases respectively, with 14 bases between them. CDR1 is GTSNPN and CDR2 is SVGIG in the germline V gene (reference sequence). Full variable domain (missing parts from reference TRBV30 and TRBJ2-7): SQTIHQWPATLVQPVGSPLSLECTVEGTSNPNLYWYRQAAGRGLQLLFYSVGIGQISSEVPQNLSASRPQDRQFILSSKKLLLSDSGFYLCAWSVRGTVTYEQYFGPGTRLTVT.

The chain combines TRBV6-2 or TRBV6-3 with TRBJ1-3, with D unclear. V gave up 2 bases and J gave up 0 bases, with 5 bases separating them. The length of the CDR3 is 14 residues. In germline, CDR1 is MNHEY, CDR2 SVGEGT. CDR3 nucleotide sequence: TGTGCCAGCAGTTACGGGAGCTCTGGAAACACCATATATTTT. Translation: CASSYGSSGNTIYF.

J is TRBJ1-2 and V is TRBV5-1, with 8 positions matching TRBD1. Trimming at V came to 3 bases and at J to 0 bases, leaving 7 bases not matched to a gene. This CDR3 has 16 amino acids. Germline assignment: CDR1 SGHRS and CDR2 YFSETQ. This CDR3 is CASSSGQELANYGYTF. CDR3 DNA sequence: TGCGCCAGCAGCTCGGGACAGGAGCTAGCTAACTATGGCTACACCTTC. The entire variable domain, with the rest obtained from reference TRBV5-1 and TRBJ1-2, is as follows: KAGVTQTPRYLIKTRGQQVTLSCSPISGHRSVSWYQQTPGQGLQFLFEYFSETQRNKGNFPGRFSGRQFSNSRSEMNVSTLELGDSALYLCASSSGQELANYGYTFGSGTRLTVV.

The chain joins TRBV4-1 to TRBJ1-2; the D is unclear. The CDR3 is 13 amino acids. CDR1 MGHRA and CDR2 YSYEKL come from the germline V gene. Trimming removed 3 bases at V and 5 bases at J, with 10 bases between. The CDR3 is CASSQGREYGYTF. CDR3 nucleotides: TGCGCCAGCAGCCAGGGCCGGGAGTATGGCTACACCTTC.

There are a few counts of this clone. The gene calls are TRBV28 and TRBJ1-1, with TRBD1 identical over 8 bases. The CDR3 loop spans 13 amino acids. The V gene end was trimmed by 6 bases and the J gene end by 1 base; junction bases not matched to a gene: 1. The germline CDR1 and CDR2 sequences are MDHEN and SYDVKM. The DNA of the CDR3 is TGTGCCAGCAGAGGACAGGGGAACACTGAAGCTTTCTTT. It translates to CASRGQGNTEAFF.

The chain uses TRBV5-4 and TRBJ2-7; tentative D call: TRBD2 (5 bases). V lost 9 bases and J 1 base, leaving 17 bases between the germline ends. Germline V gene lookup returns CDR1 SGHNT and CDR2 YYREEE (reference sequence). The CDR3 is made up of 14 amino acids. The CDR3 is CATRPASRSYEQYF. The CDR3 nucleotides read TGTGCCACTCGTCCGGCTAGCCGGTCCTACGAGCAGTACTTC.